This TCR beta chain was retrieved from a study of shared clonotypes between healthy human individuals. This CDR3 region has 14 residues. CDR1 ENHRY and CDR2 SYGVKD come from the germline V gene. Unmatched junction bases numbered 8, after V lost 11 bases and J lost 2 bases. About this clone: A read error may be the cause here, since a much bigger clone is one base away.

The test was conducted at deep level. In the authors' methods: ImmunoSEQ only sent back junction sequences with no quality scores, so filtering was done differently. Data came from immunoSEQ multiplex PCR; TCRdb stores just in-frame clones and leaves some out. D and trimming were read from the DNA, whereas the V and J calls and clone size are those reported in that table. This table holds around 440,000 clones, around 77% found once. All donors qualified as healthy HIV-negative adults and had experienced no recent acute infections or vaccinations. J is TRBJ2-3 and V is TRBV10-3, with 9 bases lining up with TRBD1. Sequencing was carried out using PBMCs. The sequence was obtained from a middle-aged woman in good health. Some clones in this sample may be carry-over from other donors' samples. CDR3 DNA sequence: TGTGCCTCCGGGACAGGGACGTACACAGATACGCAGTATTTT. It codes for CASGTGTYTDTQYF.